This T cell receptor beta chain was recorded in a study of blood T cell repertoires in COVID-19. The ends lost 4 bases at V and 8 bases at J; junction bases unmatched: 13. This CDR3 is 16 amino acids long. Germline CDR1 reads MNHNS; CDR2 reads SASEGT. TCRdb keeps only in-frame clones here, not all; method: immunoSEQ multiplex PCR. The sample records 100,000 to 150,000 clones, around 82% being singletons. The chain carries TRBV6-1 and TRBJ2-1; 8 nucleotides agree with TRBD2. This clonotype was sampled from a man in his sixties with acute or convalescent COVID-19. The sample taken for sequencing was peripheral blood. In DNA form, the CDR3 reads TGTGCCAGCAGTGGGAGTCCTTCGGGACTAGTATATGAGCAGTTCTTC. It specifies CASSGSPSGLVYEQFF.